The 27 T cell receptor beta chains reported below all come from one sample, sequenced in a study of cytomegalovirus exposure and HLA in healthy donors (dated by TCRdb to 2016 to 2017). Library preparation was by the immunoSEQ multiplex PCR assay. For the multiplex PCR, a mixture combining 60 forward primers for TCR Vbeta segments and 13 reverse primers for TCR Jbeta segments was used. TCRdb obtained this table from immuneACCESS and retained in-frame rearrangements with V and J assigned. These tables miss some clones; where compared with another copy, unresolved V genes account for less than half of the shortfall, and the remainder is unexplained. For this sample the table gives 95,000 to 150,000 clones, of which around three fifths were detected only once. Roughly 8.6% of the sample goes to the ten largest clones. Sequencing was done on a sample of PBMCs. These receptor sequences come from a woman in her thirties or forties in good health and CMV-seropositive.

This clone was detected a few times. V usage is TRBV6-1 and J usage is TRBJ2-7; 8 bases match TRBD2. Germline assignment: CDR1 MNHNS and CDR2 SASEGT. This CDR3 comprises 14 residues. Unmatched junction bases numbered 10, after V lost 6 bases and J lost 6 bases. CDR3 bases: TGTGCCAGCAGGGTCGGGACTAGTAGGACCGAGCAGTACTTC. Translated: CASRVGTSRTEQYF.

The CDR3 DNA reads TGCGCCAGCAGCTTGGCTGGGACTAGCGGGACCTACAATGAGCAGTTCTTC. This sequence encodes CASSLAGTSGTYNEQFF. V is TRBV5-1 and J is TRBJ2-1, with 13 bases that match TRBD2. Unmatched junction bases numbered 2, after V lost 0 bases and J lost 2 bases. The germline V gene has CDR1 SGHRS and CDR2 YFSETQ. This CDR3 is built from 17 residues. The whole variable domain, filled in from reference TRBV5-1 and TRBJ2-1, reads KAGVTQTPRYLIKTRGQQVTLSCSPISGHRSVSWYQQTPGQGLQFLFEYFSETQRNKGNFPGRFSGRQFSNSRSEMNVSTLELGDSALYLCASSLAGTSGTYNEQFFGPGTRLTVL.

V and J are TRBV5-6 and TRBJ2-5; D perhaps matches TRBD2 (6 bases). CDR3 length equals 14 residues. V dropped 6 bases and J dropped 5 bases, with 17 bases sitting between them. Germline-derived CDR1 and CDR2 are SGHDT and YYEEEE. This CDR3 is CASTPGRGLETQYF. The DNA for the CDR3 is TGTGCCAGCACCCCCGGTCGGGGGTTGGAGACCCAGTACTTC.

V gene TRBV19 combines with J gene TRBJ1-1, with 7 bases that match TRBD1. This CDR3 region has 13 residues. CDR1 is LNHDA, CDR2 SQIVND, per germline (reference sequence). J was trimmed by 7 bases and V by 5 bases; bases with no gene match: 7. CDR3 nucleotides: TGTGCCAGTAGTTTTGGACAGGCCGTTGAAGCTTTCTTT. Encoded protein: CASSFGQAVEAFF.

This chain links TRBV5-1 with TRBJ2-1; TRBD2 aligns across 8 bases. V shed 0 bases and J 6 bases; nucleotides not matched to a gene: 2. This CDR3 is built from 14 residues. Germline-derived CDR1 and CDR2 are SGHRS and YFSETQ. CDR3 nucleotide sequence: TGCGCCAGCAGCTTGGCGGGAGGGGGCAATGAGCAGTTCTTC. It yields the protein CASSLAGGGNEQFF.

The genes are TRBV19 and TRBJ1-2; weak D call: TRBD1 (6 bases). Per germline, CDR1 LNHDA and CDR2 SQIVND (reference sequence). This CDR3 comprises 13 residues. Between the trimmed V and J ends, which lost 7 bases and 2 bases, there was a span of 11 bases. The CDR3, as DNA: TGTGCCAGTAAGAGGACAGTCAACTATGGCTACACCTTC. Protein: CASKRTVNYGYTF. The whole variable domain, remainder taken from reference TRBV19 and TRBJ1-2, is DGGITQSPKYLFRKEGQNVTLSCEQNLNHDAMYWYRQDPGQGLRLIYYSQIVNDFQKGDIAEGYSVSREKKESFPLTVTSAQKNPTAFYLCASKRTVNYGYTFGSGTRLTVV.

The chain carries TRBV5-1 and TRBJ1-2, with D possibly TRBD1 on 5 matching bases. Trimming pared 1 base from V and 9 bases from J, leaving 16 bases between. Germline CDR1 is SGHRS and CDR2 is YFSETQ. This CDR3 contains 14 residues. The CDR3 here is CASSLSAGTERYTF. The DNA of the CDR3 is TGCGCCAGCAGCTTGTCGGCGGGGACCGAACGCTACACCTTC.

The chain carries TRBV28 and TRBJ2-5; D ambiguous. The CDR3 sequence is 12 residues long. CDR1 and CDR2 from the germline V gene are MDHEN and SYDVKM. Trimming shortened V by 5 bases and J by 5 bases, and 9 bases separated the two germline ends. In DNA, the CDR3 is TGTGCCAGCAGTACCCGAGTGGAGACCCAGTACTTC. Translation gives CASSTRVETQYF.

This clone occurred once. V gene TRBV7-2 combines with J gene TRBJ2-7, with 14 positions matching TRBD2. The ends lost 5 bases at V and 1 base at J; junction bases unmatched: 4. Germline CDR1 is SGHTA and CDR2 is FQGNSA. This CDR3 spans 16 amino acids. CDR3 sequence: CASSQGLAGASYEQYF. As DNA, the CDR3 is TGTGCCAGCAGCCAGGGACTAGCGGGGGCGTCCTACGAGCAGTACTTC.

This chain links TRBV5-1 with TRBJ1-2; D not certain. The V gene lost 0 bases and the J gene lost 6 bases, with 6 bases spanning the gap. There are 12 residues in the CDR3. Looked up from germline, CDR1 is SGHRS and CDR2 is YFSETQ. Written as DNA, the CDR3 is TGCGCCAGCAGCTTGGGGTCGGATGGCTACACCTTC. This translates into CASSLGSDGYTF.

The chain carries TRBV6-1 and TRBJ2-7, with a weak D call TRBD1 (6 bases). The CDR3 loop spans 14 amino acids. Germline CDR1 MNHNS, CDR2 SASEGT. Trimming stripped 4 bases from V and 4 bases from J, with 14 bases between. The CDR3 spells CASSAETGLYEQYF. DNA for the CDR3: TGTGCCAGCAGTGCTGAGACAGGTCTATACGAGCAGTACTTC.

The V gene is TRBV7-9, the J gene TRBJ1-5, with D possibly TRBD1 on 6 matching bases. This CDR3 comprises 13 residues. CDR1 is SEHNR, CDR2 FQNEAQ, per germline (reference sequence). Trimming removed 3 bases at V and 6 bases at J, with 9 bases between. CDR3 region: CASSFEGGQPQHF. The DNA for the CDR3 is TGTGCCAGCAGCTTTGAAGGGGGTCAGCCCCAGCATTTT.

This clone came up once. This chain joins TRBV27 and TRBJ1-5; 10 nucleotides align to TRBD1. This CDR3 contains 16 residues. Per germline, CDR1 MNHEY and CDR2 SMNVEV (reference sequence). Trimming cost V 1 base and J 4 bases; bases outside gene matches: 4. CDR3: CASSLYPGQGNQPQHF. The DNA for the CDR3 is TGTGCCAGCAGTTTATATCCGGGACAGGGGAATCAGCCCCAGCATTTT.

The chain combines TRBV2 with TRBJ1-4, with 9 bases aligning to TRBD1. Germline V gives CDR1 SNHLY, CDR2 FYNNEI. V trimming: 5 bases; J trimming: 2 bases; junction bases outside the gene matches: 3. The CDR3 spans 15 residues. CDR3 DNA sequence: TGTGCCAGCAGTCAAACAGGGGGCACTAATGAAAAACTGTTTTTT. Protein product: CASSQTGGTNEKLFF.

This chain connects TRBV30 to TRBJ1-1; TRBD1 matches 7 bases. Germline lookup yields CDR1 GTSNPN and CDR2 SVGIG (reference sequence). CDR3 length: 14 residues. V shed 1 base, J shed 1 base, and the junction held 3 bases outside the gene matches. The CDR3 region is CAWSGTGSNTEAFF. For the CDR3, the DNA is TGTGCCTGGAGTGGGACAGGTTCGAACACTGAAGCTTTCTTT.

The chain employs TRBV11-2 and TRBJ2-7; TRBD2 agrees at 7 bases. The V and J ends lost 2 bases and 7 bases, in that order; junction bases with no gene match: 8. Germline V gene lookup returns CDR1 SGHAT and CDR2 FQNNGV. The CDR3 is 14 amino acids. Here the CDR3 DNA reads TGTGCCAGCAGCTTAATAGCGGACGGGGGGGAGCAGTACTTC. Its translation: CASSLIADGGEQYF.

The chain carries TRBV6-1 and TRBJ2-2, with D possibly being TRBD1 (6 bases). CDR1 is MNHNS, CDR2 SASEGT, per germline. V lost 2 bases and J 2 bases, leaving 9 bases between the germline ends. This CDR3 is built from 15 residues. In DNA, the CDR3 is TGTGCCAGCAGTGAATGGACAGCTAACACCGGGGAGCTGTTTTTT. Encoded protein: CASSEWTANTGELFF.

This chain uses TRBV2 with TRBJ2-5, with D perhaps matching TRBD1 (6 bases). The CDR3 extends over 15 amino acids. Germline V gene sequence: CDR1 SNHLY, CDR2 FYNNEI. The V and J ends lost 5 bases and 0 bases respectively, with 13 bases between them. CDR3 region: CASSSGGTYQETQYF. The CDR3 DNA reads as TGTGCCAGCAGTTCTGGGGGCACTTACCAAGAGACCCAGTACTTC.

The chain links TRBV5-1 to TRBJ2-7; TRBD2 agrees at 13 bases. Trimming cost V 3 bases and J 6 bases; bases outside gene matches: 9. Germline V gives CDR1 SGHRS, CDR2 YFSETQ. CDR3 length equals 16 residues. The CDR3 loop reads CASSSHTSGREFEQYF. CDR3 nucleotides: TGCGCCAGCAGCTCACACACTAGCGGGAGGGAGTTCGAGCAGTACTTC.

V and J are TRBV25-1 and TRBJ1-5; no definite D call. Germline CDR1 is MGHDK and CDR2 is SYGVNS. The CDR3 contains 15 residues. V was shortened by 4 bases and J by 6 bases, with 16 bases between the two germline ends. The CDR3 DNA is TGTGCCAGCAGTGCCGGGTCCAGCGGAGGTCAGCCCCAGCATTTT. Its translation is CASSAGSSGGQPQHF. Supplemented by reference TRBV25-1 and TRBJ1-5, the full variable domain reads EADIYQTPRYLVIGTGKKITLECSQTMGHDKMYWYQQDPGMELHLIHYSYGVNSTEKGDLSSESTVSRIRTEHFPLTLESARPSHTSQYLCASSAGSSGGQPQHFGDGTRLSIL.

This clone has just a few counts. The chain links TRBV5-6 to TRBJ1-4; TRBD1 matches at 9 bases. Germline CDR1 reads SGHDT; CDR2 reads YYEEEE. The CDR3 loop spans 16 amino acids. The junction had 8 bases not matched to a gene; V was cut back by 0 bases and J by 8 bases. The CDR3 DNA reads TGTGCCAGCAGCTTGGGCAACAGGGGGCAAGGAGAAAAACTGTTTTTT. Translating it yields CASSLGNRGQGEKLFF.

This chain connects TRBV5-1 to TRBJ1-1; no firm D call. Germline lookup yields CDR1 SGHRS and CDR2 YFSETQ. CDR3 length equals 15 residues. With 2 bases removed from V and 0 bases from J, the gap between germline ends came to 11 bases. The CDR3 nucleotides are TGCGCCAGCAGCTTTATGGAGGGCCTGAACACTGAAGCTTTCTTT. Encoded protein: CASSFMEGLNTEAFF.

In this sample, this clone turned up a few times. The V and J genes are TRBV18 and TRBJ1-4, with TRBD1 as a possible D gene (5 bases). V was clipped by 3 bases and J by 14 bases, with 16 bases between them. Per the germline V gene, CDR1 is KGHSH and CDR2 is LQKENI. The CDR3 loop spans 13 amino acids. The CDR3 is CASSPRAGIDLFF. In DNA form, the CDR3 reads TGTGCCAGCTCACCTAGGGCAGGGATAGACCTGTTTTTT.

The CDR3 DNA sequence: TGTGCCAGCAGTTTACAGTATGGCTACACCTTC. Translated: CASSLQYGYTF. This rearrangement joins TRBV28 to TRBJ1-2; D is undetermined. Trimming stripped 2 bases from V and 5 bases from J, with 3 bases between. This CDR3 comprises 11 residues. Per the germline V gene, CDR1 is MDHEN and CDR2 is SYDVKM.

This clone was detected only once. V and J are TRBV6-5 and TRBJ1-4, with 7 bases aligning to TRBD1. The CDR3 runs to 13 residues. CDR1 MNHEY and CDR2 SVGAGI come from the germline V gene. With 5 bases clipped from V and 9 bases from J, the junction kept 6 bases outside the gene matches. The CDR3 is CASSATGQKKLFF. For the CDR3, the DNA is TGTGCCAGCAGTGCCACGGGACAGAAAAAACTGTTTTTT.

This clone turned up a few times. The chain couples TRBV12-5 to TRBJ2-3, with a weak D call TRBD2 (7 bases). V was pared by 1 base and J by 4 bases, with 15 bases between. Per the germline V gene, CDR1 is LGHNT and CDR2 is FRNRAP. This CDR3 comprises 16 residues. The CDR3 sequence is CASGLGLAEGADTQYF. The DNA of the CDR3 is TGTGCTAGTGGTTTGGGCCTAGCGGAGGGGGCAGATACGCAGTATTTT.

The rearrangement uses TRBV7-2 and TRBJ2-7, with 9 nucleotides matching TRBD2. Losses at the gene ends were 1 base for V and 5 bases for J; bases not matched to a gene: 6. The CDR3 loop spans 15 amino acids. Per the germline V gene, CDR1 is SGHTA and CDR2 is FQGNSA. The CDR3 coding sequence is TGTGCCAGCAGCTTAGAGGGCGGGAGGGCCGACGAGCAGTACTTC. Its translation is CASSLEGGRADEQYF. The variable domain in full, completed from reference TRBV7-2 and TRBJ2-7, reads GAGVSQSPSNKVTEKGKDVELRCDPISGHTALYWYRQSLGQGLEFLIYFQGNSAPDKSGLPSDRFSAERTGGSVSTLTIQRTQQEDSAVYLCASSLEGGRADEQYFGPGTRLTVT.